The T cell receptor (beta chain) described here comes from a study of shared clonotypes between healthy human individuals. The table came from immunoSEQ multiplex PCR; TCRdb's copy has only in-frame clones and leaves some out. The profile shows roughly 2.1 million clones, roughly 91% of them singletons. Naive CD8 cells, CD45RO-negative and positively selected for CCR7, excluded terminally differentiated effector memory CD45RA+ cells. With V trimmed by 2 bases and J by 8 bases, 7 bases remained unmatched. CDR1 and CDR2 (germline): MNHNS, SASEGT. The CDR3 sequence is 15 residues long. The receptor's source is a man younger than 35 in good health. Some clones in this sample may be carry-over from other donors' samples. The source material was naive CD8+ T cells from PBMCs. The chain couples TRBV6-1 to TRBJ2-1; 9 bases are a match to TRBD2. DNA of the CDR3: TGTGCCAGCAGTGAACGTCTAGCGGGAAGGGATGAGCAGTTCTTC. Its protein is CASSERLAGRDEQFF.